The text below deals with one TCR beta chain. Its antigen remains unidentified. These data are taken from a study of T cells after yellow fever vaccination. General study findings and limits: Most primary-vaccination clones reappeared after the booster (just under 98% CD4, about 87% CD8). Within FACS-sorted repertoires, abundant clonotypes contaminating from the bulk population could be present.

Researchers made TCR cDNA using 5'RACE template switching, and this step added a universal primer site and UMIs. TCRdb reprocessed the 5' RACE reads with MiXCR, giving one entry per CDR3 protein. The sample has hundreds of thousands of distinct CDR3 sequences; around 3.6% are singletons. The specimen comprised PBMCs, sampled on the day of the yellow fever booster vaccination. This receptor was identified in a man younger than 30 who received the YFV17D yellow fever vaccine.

CDR3 region: CASGFIPGEQFF. The CDR3 DNA reads TGTGCTAGTGGTTTTATTCCGGGTGAGCAGTTCTTC. The chain couples TRBV12-5 to TRBJ2-1; D ambiguous. V lost 3 bases and J lost 9, with 9 bases in between. CDR3 size: 12 residues. In germline, CDR1 is LGHNT, CDR2 FRNRAP. Full variable domain (missing parts from reference TRBV12-5 and TRBJ2-1): DARVTQTPRHKVTEMGQEVTMRCQPILGHNTVFWYRQTMMQGLELLAYFRNRAPLDDSGMPKDRFSAEMPDATLATLKIQPSEPRDSAVYFCASGFIPGEQFFGPGTRLTVL.